This TCR beta chain derives from a study of blood T cell repertoires in COVID-19. The overall study: Both acute and convalescent COVID-19 samples were obtained from the United States, Italy and Spain. The analysed material was cDNA or gDNA that came from T cells, B-cell-depleted T cells, or PBMCs.

Trimming took 2 bases from V and 3 from J; bases not matched to a gene: 5. Per germline, CDR1 SGDLS and CDR2 YYNGEE. The CDR3 has 17 amino acids. TCRdb's copy holds only in-frame clones and misses some; the assay was immunoSEQ multiplex PCR. The sample includes approximately 110,000 clones, 80% to 95% of them seen just once. One Seattle source followed patients from active infection through their disease course. This sequence originates from a man aged 45-65 years with COVID-19, enrolled during active disease. Sequenced: peripheral blood. This sequence joins TRBV9 and TRBJ2-2; TRBD2 matches 12 bases. In DNA form, the CDR3 reads TGTGCCAGCAGCGTGAGACTAGCGGGAGCCGACACCGGGGAGCTGTTTTTT. Its translation is CASSVRLAGADTGELFF.